These T cell receptor beta chains were read from a single sample in a study of shared T cell receptors in the human thymus. TCRdb keeps only in-frame clones here, not all; method: immunoSEQ multiplex PCR. The profile shows roughly 410,000 clones, around 93% of them singletons. Sequencing used thymocytes. These receptor sequences come from a human donor. Both conserved end residues are part of each CDR3. D genes are given only for firm matches. Some rows have no size entry. The others give once, few or many, or a class for an expanded clone.

clone size	V gene	J gene	CDR3 length	D gene	CDR3 DNA	CDR3 protein
NA	TRBV27	TRBJ2-2	19	TRBD2	TGTGCCAGCAGTTTACCGTGGGGGACTAGCGGGAGAGTCACCGGGGAGCTGTTTTTT	CASSLPWGTSGRVTGELFF
NA	TRBV7-9	TRBJ2-7	11	NA	TGTGCCAGCAGCGTTTACTACGAGCAGTACTTC	CASSVYYEQYF
NA	TRBV5-1	TRBJ2-1	12	TRBD2	TGCGCCAGCAGCTTCGGGGGGAATGAGCAGTTCTTC	CASSFGGNEQFF
NA	TRBV7-2	TRBJ2-2	18	TRBD2	TGTGCCAGCAGCTCCCCGGGACTAGCGGGAAGGGGCACCGGGGAGCTGTTTTTT	CASSSPGLAGRGTGELFF
NA	TRBV29-1	TRBJ1-2	13	NA	TGCAGCGTGGTGACGGATCCTCTCTATGGCTACACCTTC	CSVVTDPLYGYTF
few	TRBV27	TRBJ2-5	12	NA	TGTGCCAGCAGTCACCCCCAAGAGACCCAGTACTTC	CASSHPQETQYF
NA	TRBV28	TRBJ1-5	19	TRBD1	TGTGCCAGCAGTTGGGAACCCTCCGGGACAGCTAATAGCAATCAGCCCCAGCATTTT	CASSWEPSGTANSNQPQHF
NA	TRBV7-2	TRBJ2-7	16	TRBD2	TGTGCCAGCAGCTCTCTACTAGCGGGAGGCTCCTACGAGCAGTACTTC	CASSSLLAGGSYEQYF
NA	TRBV2	TRBJ2-5	14	NA	TGTGCCAGCAGTGAAGGGGGCCGGCAAGAGACCCAGTACTTC	CASSEGGRQETQYF
once	TRBV2	TRBJ2-5	14	NA	TGTGCCAGCAGTCTGACAGCCATGGGGGAGACCCAGTACTTC	CASSLTAMGETQYF
NA	TRBV7-9	TRBJ2-5	16	TRBD2	TGTGCCAGCAGCTTCCGCGCTAGCGGGAGGGGAGAGACCCAGTACTTC	CASSFRASGRGETQYF
few	TRBV15	TRBJ1-5	13	NA	TGTGCCACCAGCCGAACGATGGATCAGCCCCAGCATTTT	CATSRTMDQPQHF
NA	TRBV27	TRBJ2-1	13	TRBD2	TGTGCCAGCAGCCCCGTCCGAGGGGAGGGACAGTTCTTC	CASSPVRGEGQFF
NA	TRBV28	TRBJ2-5	15	NA	TGTGCCAGCAGTTTCCTTGGACAGACGGGAGAGACCCAGTACTTC	CASSFLGQTGETQYF
NA	TRBV28	TRBJ1-3	16	NA	TGTGCCAGCAGTCGTCCGGGACGGCGCTCTGGAAACACCATATATTTT	CASSRPGRRSGNTIYF
NA	TRBV7-6	TRBJ1-2	16	TRBD1	TGTGCCAGCAGCTGGGGACAGGGGATGGAATTAGATGGCTACACCTTC	CASSWGQGMELDGYTF
NA	TRBV28	TRBJ2-1	16	NA	TGTGCCAGCAGCTCCAAGAACAGGGACGGATACAATGAGCAGTTCTTC	CASSSKNRDGYNEQFF
NA	TRBV19	TRBJ1-5	16	NA	TGTGCCAGTAGTAGGCACAGGGTTGATAGCAATCAGCCCCAGCATTTT	CASSRHRVDSNQPQHF
NA	TRBV6-4	TRBJ2-5	19	TRBD2	TGTGCCAGCAGTGGCCCCGGGCTAGCGGGGCCAAAGAGCGGAGAGACCCAGTACTTC	CASSGPGLAGPKSGETQYF
NA	TRBV19	TRBJ1-2	12	NA	TGTGCCAGTAGTATAATATACTATGGCTACACCTTC	CASSIIYYGYTF
NA	TRBV7-8	TRBJ1-5	12	NA	TGTGCCAGCAGGCAAAAGGGGCAGCCCCAGCATTTT	CASRQKGQPQHF
once	TRBV19	TRBJ1-1	14	NA	TGTGCCAGTAGGTCGACACCGGTGAACACTGAAGCTTTCTTT	CASRSTPVNTEAFF
NA	TRBV7-2	TRBJ2-7	12	NA	TGTGCCAGCAGCGCGAGCTCCTACGAGCAGTACTTC	CASSASSYEQYF
NA	TRBV4-2	TRBJ2-5	15	TRBD2	TGTGCCAGCAGCCACCCTAGCGGGAGTCGTAAGACCCAGTACTTC	CASSHPSGSRKTQYF
NA	TRBV10-2	TRBJ2-7	14	NA	TGCGCCAGCAGTGACGAGGGATTAACCTACGAGCAGTACTTC	CASSDEGLTYEQYF
NA	TRBV2	TRBJ2-5	13	NA	TGTGCCAGTGGAAGGAAGTCTCAAGAGACCCAGTACTTC	CASGRKSQETQYF
once	TRBV5-6	TRBJ1-2	15	TRBD1	TGTGCCAGCAGCTTGGTTGCGAGGGGGCCGGATGGCTACACCTTC	CASSLVARGPDGYTF
NA	TRBV29-1	TRBJ2-7	15	TRBD2	TGCAGCGTTGAGGGGACTAGCGGGACTTTATACGAGCAGTACTTC	CSVEGTSGTLYEQYF
NA	TRBV7-6	TRBJ2-2	17	NA	TGTGCCAGCAGCTTAGCGCAGCGCAGGGGGAACACCGGGGAGCTGTTTTTT	CASSLAQRRGNTGELFF
NA	TRBV18	TRBJ1-5	14	TRBD1	TGTGCCAGCTCATTCCCCGGGACAGGGGAGCCCCAGCATTTT	CASSFPGTGEPQHF
NA	TRBV5-6	TRBJ2-5	15	NA	TGTGCCAGCAGCTTGGGCAGGGGCCTAAAAAAGACCCAGTACTTC	CASSLGRGLKKTQYF
NA	TRBV28	TRBJ1-5	13	NA	TGTGCCAGCAGTTTTACCCCAGATCAGCCCCAGCATTTT	CASSFTPDQPQHF
NA	TRBV29-1	TRBJ1-4	16	NA	TGCAGCGTCAAGGCCAAGAGGGGCGCCGGTAATGAAAAACTGTTTTTT	CSVKAKRGAGNEKLFF
NA	TRBV4-1	TRBJ2-1	16	TRBD2	TGCGCCAGCACCTCAGACCTAGCGGGCCCACCCAATGAGCAGTTCTTC	CASTSDLAGPPNEQFF
NA	TRBV10-2	TRBJ1-1	13	TRBD1	TGCGCCAGCAGCGGCGGACAGGGGATTGAAGCTTTCTTT	CASSGGQGIEAFF
NA	TRBV19	TRBJ1-5	15	NA	TGTGCCAGTAGTATAGGAGGGGGGAGCAATCAGCCCCAGCATTTT	CASSIGGGSNQPQHF
few	TRBV28	TRBJ1-1	13	NA	TGTGCCAGCATGAGGGCAAGTAGCACTGAAGCTTTCTTT	CASMRASSTEAFF
NA	TRBV5-1	TRBJ2-5	15	NA	TGCGCCAGCAGCCCTGGTGAGGGGAGGCAAGAGACCCAGTACTTC	CASSPGEGRQETQYF
once	TRBV18	TRBJ2-7	15	NA	TGTGCCAGCTCCGTAGCGCGGGACTCACCTTACGAGCAGTACTTC	CASSVARDSPYEQYF
NA	TRBV4-1	TRBJ2-2	18	TRBD1	TGCGCCAGCAGCCAATCGACAGGGGGCGCTTCTCGCGGCGGGGAGCTGTTTTTT	CASSQSTGGASRGGELFF
NA	TRBV7-2	TRBJ1-5	15	NA	TGTGCCAGCAGCGCCCTCGCCAGGGGCGAGCAGCCCCAGCATTTT	CASSALARGEQPQHF
NA	TRBV5-1	TRBJ1-5	16	TRBD1	TGCGCCAGCAGCTTGGCCGAGACAGGGGGTTCCCAGCCCCAGCATTTT	CASSLAETGGSQPQHF
NA	TRBV27	TRBJ2-3	17	TRBD2	TGTGCCAGCAGGCCCTGGGTAGCGGGAGGGACCACAGATACGCAGTATTTT	CASRPWVAGGTTDTQYF